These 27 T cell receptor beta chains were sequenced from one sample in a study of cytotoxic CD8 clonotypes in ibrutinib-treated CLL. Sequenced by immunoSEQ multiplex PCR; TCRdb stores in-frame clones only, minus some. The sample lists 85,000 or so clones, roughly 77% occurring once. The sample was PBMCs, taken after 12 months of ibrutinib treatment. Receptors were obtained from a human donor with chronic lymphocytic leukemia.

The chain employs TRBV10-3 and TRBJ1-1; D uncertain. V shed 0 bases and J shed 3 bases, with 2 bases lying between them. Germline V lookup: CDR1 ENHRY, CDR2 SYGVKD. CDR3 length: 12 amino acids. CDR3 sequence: CAISESHTEAFF. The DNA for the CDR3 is TGTGCCATCAGTGAGTCCCACACTGAAGCTTTCTTT.

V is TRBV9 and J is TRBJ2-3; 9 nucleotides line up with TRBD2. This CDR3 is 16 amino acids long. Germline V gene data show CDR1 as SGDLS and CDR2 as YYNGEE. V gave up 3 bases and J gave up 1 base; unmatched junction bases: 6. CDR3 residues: CASSDPQRGGTDTQYF. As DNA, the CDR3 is TGTGCCAGCAGCGACCCCCAGCGGGGGGGCACAGATACGCAGTATTTT.

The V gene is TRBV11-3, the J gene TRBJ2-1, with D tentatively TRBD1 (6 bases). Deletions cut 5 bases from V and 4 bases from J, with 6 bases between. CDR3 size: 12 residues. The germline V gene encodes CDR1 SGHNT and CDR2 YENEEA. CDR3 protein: CASSQGYNEQFF. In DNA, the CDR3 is TGTGCCAGCAGCCAGGGGTACAATGAGCAGTTCTTC.

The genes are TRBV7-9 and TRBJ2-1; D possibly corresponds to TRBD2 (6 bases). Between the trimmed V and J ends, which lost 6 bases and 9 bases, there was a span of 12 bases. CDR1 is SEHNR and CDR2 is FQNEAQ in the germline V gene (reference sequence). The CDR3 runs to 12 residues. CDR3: CASRAGPREQFF. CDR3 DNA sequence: TGTGCCAGCAGGGCGGGGCCCCGTGAGCAGTTCTTC. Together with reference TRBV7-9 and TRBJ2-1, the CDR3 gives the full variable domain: DTGVSQNPRHKITKRGQNVTFRCDPISEHNRLYWYRQTLGQGPEFLTYFQNEAQLEKSRLLSDRFSAERPKGSFSTLEIQRTEQGDSAMYLCASRAGPREQFFGPGTRLTVL.

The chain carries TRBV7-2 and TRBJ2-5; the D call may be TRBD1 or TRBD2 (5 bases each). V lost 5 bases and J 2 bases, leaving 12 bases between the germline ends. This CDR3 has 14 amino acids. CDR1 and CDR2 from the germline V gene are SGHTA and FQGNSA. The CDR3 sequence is CASSPGRLQETQYF. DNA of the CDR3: TGTGCCAGCAGCCCGGGACGGCTACAAGAGACCCAGTACTTC.

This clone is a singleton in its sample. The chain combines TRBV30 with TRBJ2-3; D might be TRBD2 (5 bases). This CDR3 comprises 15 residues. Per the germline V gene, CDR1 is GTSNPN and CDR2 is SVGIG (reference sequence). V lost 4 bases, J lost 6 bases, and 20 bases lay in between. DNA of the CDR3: TGTGCCTGGACCCCTGGCCGCTGGCGGGCTGATACGCAGTATTTT. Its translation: CAWTPGRWRADTQYF.

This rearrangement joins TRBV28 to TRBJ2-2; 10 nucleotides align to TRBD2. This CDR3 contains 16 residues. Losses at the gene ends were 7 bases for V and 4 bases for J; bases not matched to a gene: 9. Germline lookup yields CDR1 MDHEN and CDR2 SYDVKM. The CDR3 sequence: CASIPAGGSLTGELFF. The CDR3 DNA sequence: TGTGCCAGCATCCCAGCGGGAGGGTCCCTCACCGGGGAGCTGTTTTTT.

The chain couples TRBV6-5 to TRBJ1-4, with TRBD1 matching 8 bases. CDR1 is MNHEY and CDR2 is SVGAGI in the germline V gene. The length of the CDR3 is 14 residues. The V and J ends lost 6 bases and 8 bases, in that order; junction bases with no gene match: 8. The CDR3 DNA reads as TGTGCCAGCAGGGGCGGACAGGGCGGGGAAAAACTGTTTTTT. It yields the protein CASRGGQGGEKLFF.

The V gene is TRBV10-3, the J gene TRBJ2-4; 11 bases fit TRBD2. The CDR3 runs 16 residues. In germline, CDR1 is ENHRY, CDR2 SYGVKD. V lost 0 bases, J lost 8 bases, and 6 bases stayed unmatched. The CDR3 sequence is CAISESLAGGLDIQYF. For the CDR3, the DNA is TGTGCCATCAGTGAGTCGCTAGCGGGAGGTTTGGACATTCAGTACTTC.

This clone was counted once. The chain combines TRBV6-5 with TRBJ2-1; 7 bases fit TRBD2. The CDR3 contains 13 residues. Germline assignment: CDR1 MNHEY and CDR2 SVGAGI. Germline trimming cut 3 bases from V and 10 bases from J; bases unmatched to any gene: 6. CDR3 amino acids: CASSYWWGGEQFF. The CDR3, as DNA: TGTGCCAGCAGTTATTGGTGGGGGGGGGAGCAGTTCTTC.

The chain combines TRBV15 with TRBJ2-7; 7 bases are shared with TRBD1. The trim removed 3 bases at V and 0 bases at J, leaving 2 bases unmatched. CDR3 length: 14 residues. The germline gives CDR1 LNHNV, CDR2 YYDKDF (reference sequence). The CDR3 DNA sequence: TGTGCCACCAGCAGGGACAGGAGCTCCTACGAGCAGTACTTC. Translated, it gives CATSRDRSSYEQYF.

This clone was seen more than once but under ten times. The CDR3 loop is CASRGGKQETQYF. CDR3 DNA: TGTGCCAGTAGAGGGGGGAAGCAGGAGACCCAGTACTTC. The chain carries TRBV19 and TRBJ2-5; perhaps D is TRBD1 or TRBD2 (6 bases each). The V end was cut by 6 bases, the J end by 5 bases, with 13 bases between. This CDR3 has 13 residues. CDR1 is LNHDA and CDR2 is SQIVND in the germline V gene (reference sequence).

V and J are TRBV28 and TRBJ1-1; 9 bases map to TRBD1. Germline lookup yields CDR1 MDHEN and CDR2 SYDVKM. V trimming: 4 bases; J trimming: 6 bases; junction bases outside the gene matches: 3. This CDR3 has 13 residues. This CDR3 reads CASSSGQGSEAFF. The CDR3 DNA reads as TGTGCCAGCAGTTCAGGACAGGGGTCTGAAGCTTTCTTT.

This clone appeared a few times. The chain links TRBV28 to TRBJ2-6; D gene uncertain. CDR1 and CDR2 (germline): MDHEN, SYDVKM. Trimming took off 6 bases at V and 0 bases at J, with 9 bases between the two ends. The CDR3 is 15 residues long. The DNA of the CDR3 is TGTGCCAGCAGCCCTGACGGCTCTGGGGCCAACGTCCTGACTTTC. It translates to CASSPDGSGANVLTF.

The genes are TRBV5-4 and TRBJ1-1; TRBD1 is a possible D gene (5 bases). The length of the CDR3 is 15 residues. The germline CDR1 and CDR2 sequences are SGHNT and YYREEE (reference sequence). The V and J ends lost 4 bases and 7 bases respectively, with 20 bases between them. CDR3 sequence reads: CASSDPAGEGLEAFF. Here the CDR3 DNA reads TGTGCCAGCAGCGACCCAGCGGGGGAAGGCCTTGAAGCTTTCTTT.

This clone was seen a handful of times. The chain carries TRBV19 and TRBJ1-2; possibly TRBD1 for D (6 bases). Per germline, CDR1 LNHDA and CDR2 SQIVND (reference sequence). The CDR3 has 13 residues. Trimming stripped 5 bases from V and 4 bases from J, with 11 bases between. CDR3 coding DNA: TGTGCCAGTAGTCGCGGACAGCTCTATGGCTACACCTTC. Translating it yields CASSRGQLYGYTF.

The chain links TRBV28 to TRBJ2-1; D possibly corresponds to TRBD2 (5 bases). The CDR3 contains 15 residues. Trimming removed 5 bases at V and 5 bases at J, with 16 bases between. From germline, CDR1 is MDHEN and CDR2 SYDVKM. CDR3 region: CASSPLGENDNEQFF. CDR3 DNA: TGTGCCAGCAGTCCCCTTGGGGAGAACGACAATGAGCAGTTCTTC.

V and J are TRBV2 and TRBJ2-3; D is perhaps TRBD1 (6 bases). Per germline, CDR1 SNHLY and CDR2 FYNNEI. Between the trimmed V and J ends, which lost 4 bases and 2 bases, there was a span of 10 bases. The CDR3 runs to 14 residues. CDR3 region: CASSGAGATDTQYF. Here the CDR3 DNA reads TGTGCCAGCAGTGGGGCAGGGGCCACAGATACGCAGTATTTT.

CDR3 amino acids: CASSLGASGPTDTQYF. CDR3 coding DNA: TGTGCCAGCAGCTTAGGGGCTAGCGGACCCACAGATACGCAGTATTTT. This rearrangement joins TRBV7-8 to TRBJ2-3; 7 bases are a match to TRBD2. Germline-derived CDR1 and CDR2 are SGHVS and FQNEAQ. The CDR3 is 16 residues long. J gave up 2 bases and V 1 base, and 6 bases lay outside the gene matches.

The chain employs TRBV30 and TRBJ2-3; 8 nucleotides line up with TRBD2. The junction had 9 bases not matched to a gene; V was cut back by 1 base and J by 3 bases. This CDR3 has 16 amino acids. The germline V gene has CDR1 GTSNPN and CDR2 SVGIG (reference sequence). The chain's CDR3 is CAWSDPPRGGTDTQYF. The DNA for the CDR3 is TGTGCCTGGAGTGACCCCCCCCGGGGGGGGACAGATACGCAGTATTTT.

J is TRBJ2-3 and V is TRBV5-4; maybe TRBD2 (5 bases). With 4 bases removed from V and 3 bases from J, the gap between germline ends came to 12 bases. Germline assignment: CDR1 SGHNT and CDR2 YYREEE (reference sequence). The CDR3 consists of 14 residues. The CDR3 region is CASSPGWGTDTQYF. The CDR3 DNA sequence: TGTGCCAGCAGCCCGGGGTGGGGAACAGATACGCAGTATTTT.

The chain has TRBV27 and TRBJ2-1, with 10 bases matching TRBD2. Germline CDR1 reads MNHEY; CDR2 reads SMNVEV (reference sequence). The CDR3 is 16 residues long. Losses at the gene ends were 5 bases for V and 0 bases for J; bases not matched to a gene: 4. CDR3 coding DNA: TGTGCCAGCAGTCGGACTAGCGGAGACTCCTACAATGAGCAGTTCTTC. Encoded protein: CASSRTSGDSYNEQFF.

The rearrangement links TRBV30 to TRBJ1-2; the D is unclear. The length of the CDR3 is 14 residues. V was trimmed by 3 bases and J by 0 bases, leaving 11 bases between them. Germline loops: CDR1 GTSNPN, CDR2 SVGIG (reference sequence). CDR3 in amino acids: CAWRGLRANYGYTF. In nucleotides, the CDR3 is TGTGCCTGGAGAGGGCTACGAGCTAACTATGGCTACACCTTC.

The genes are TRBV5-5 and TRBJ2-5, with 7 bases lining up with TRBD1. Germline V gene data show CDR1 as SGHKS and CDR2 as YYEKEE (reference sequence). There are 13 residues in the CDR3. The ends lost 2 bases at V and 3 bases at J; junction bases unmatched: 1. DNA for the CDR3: TGTGCCAGCAGCTTTGGGACAGAAGAGACCCAGTACTTC. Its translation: CASSFGTEETQYF.

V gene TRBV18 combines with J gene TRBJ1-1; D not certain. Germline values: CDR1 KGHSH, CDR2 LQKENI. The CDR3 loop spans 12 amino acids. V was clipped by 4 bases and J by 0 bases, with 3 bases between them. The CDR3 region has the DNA TGTGCCAGCTCACTTGTGAACACTGAAGCTTTCTTT. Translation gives CASSLVNTEAFF. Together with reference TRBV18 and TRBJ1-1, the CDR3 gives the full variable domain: NAGVMQNPRHLVRRRGQEARLRCSPMKGHSHVYWYRQLPEEGLKFMVYLQKENIIDESGMPKERFSAEFPKEGPSILRIQQVVRGDSAAYFCASSLVNTEAFFGQGTRLTVV.

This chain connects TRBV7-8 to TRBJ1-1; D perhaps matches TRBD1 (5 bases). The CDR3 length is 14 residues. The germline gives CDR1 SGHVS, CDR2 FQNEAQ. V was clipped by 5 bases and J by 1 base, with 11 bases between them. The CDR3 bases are TGTGCCAGCAGCCCGGGACTGAAGAACACTGAAGCTTTCTTT. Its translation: CASSPGLKNTEAFF. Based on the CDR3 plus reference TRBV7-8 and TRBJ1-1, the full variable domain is GAGVSQSPRYKVAKRGQDVALRCDPISGHVSLFWYQQALGQGPEFLTYFQNEAQLDKSGLPSDRFFAERPEGSVSTLKIQRTQQEDSAVYLCASSPGLKNTEAFFGQGTRLTVV.

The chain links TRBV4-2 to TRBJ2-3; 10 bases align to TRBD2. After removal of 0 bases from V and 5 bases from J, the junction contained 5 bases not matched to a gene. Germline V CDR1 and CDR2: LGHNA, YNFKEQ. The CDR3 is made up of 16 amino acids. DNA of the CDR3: TGTGCCAGCAGCCAAGATTGGGCTAGCGGGAGAGATACGCAGTATTTT. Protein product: CASSQDWASGRDTQYF.